The 6 T cell receptor beta chains below all came from one sample that was sequenced in a study of blood T cell repertoires in COVID-19. Data came from immunoSEQ multiplex PCR; TCRdb stores just in-frame clones and leaves some out. Among roughly 64,000 clones listed, under 80% were seen once. The sequenced sample consisted of PBMCs or T cells enriched from blood (not recorded which). The receptors stem from an older woman who had been exposed to COVID-19.

The genes are TRBV24-1 and TRBJ1-2; D perhaps matches TRBD1 (5 bases). This CDR3 region has 17 residues. V lost 0 bases, J lost 7 bases, and 20 bases lay in between. CDR1 KGHDR and CDR2 SFDVKD come from the germline V gene. This CDR3 reads CATSDLKDRGTLGGYTF. In nucleotides, the CDR3 is TGTGCCACCAGTGATTTGAAGGATCGGGGGACCCTCGGTGGCTACACCTTC.

The chain joins TRBV28 to TRBJ1-2; D gene ambiguous. V was shortened by 8 bases and J by 5 bases, with 6 bases between the two germline ends. CDR3 size: 10 residues. The germline CDR1 and CDR2 sequences are MDHEN and SYDVKM. In DNA form, the CDR3 reads TGTGCCAGCGCGAGTTATGGCTACACCTTC. Translating it yields CASASYGYTF.

The rearrangement uses TRBV24-1 and TRBJ1-6; 7 nucleotides line up with TRBD1. The V gene's germline CDR1 is KGHDR and CDR2 SFDVKD. The CDR3 runs 13 residues. The V gene end was trimmed by 9 bases and the J gene end by 9 bases; junction bases not matched to a gene: 7. CDR3: CATGRAGGSPLHF. The CDR3 DNA reads TGTGCCACCGGCCGGGCAGGGGGTTCACCCCTCCACTTT.

The chain recombines TRBV19 with TRBJ1-1; 7 bases fit TRBD1. Germline CDR1 reads LNHDA; CDR2 reads SQIVND (reference sequence). Germline trimming cut 5 bases from V and 3 bases from J; bases unmatched to any gene: 9. This CDR3 region has 15 residues. In DNA, the CDR3 is TGTGCCAGTAGTTCAAGTACAGGGGTGTACACTGAAGCTTTCTTT. It codes for CASSSSTGVYTEAFF.

The chain combines TRBV19 with TRBJ2-7, with TRBD2 as a possible D gene (6 bases). V was cut by 10 bases and J by 2 bases, with 9 bases left in between. This CDR3 is 11 amino acids long. Looked up from germline, CDR1 is LNHDA and CDR2 is SQIVND (reference sequence). The CDR3 coding sequence is TGTGCCACTAGCGTAGCCTACGAGCAGTACTTC. Translated, it gives CATSVAYEQYF.

The V call is TRBV30, the J call TRBJ2-3; tentative D call: TRBD2 (6 bases). Germline-derived CDR1 and CDR2 are GTSNPN and SVGIG (reference sequence). This CDR3 contains 15 residues. The V and J ends lost 1 base and 2 bases respectively, with 13 bases between them. CDR3 sequence reads: CAWSESDYPTDTQYF. The CDR3 DNA reads as TGTGCCTGGAGTGAGTCGGACTACCCCACAGATACGCAGTATTTT.